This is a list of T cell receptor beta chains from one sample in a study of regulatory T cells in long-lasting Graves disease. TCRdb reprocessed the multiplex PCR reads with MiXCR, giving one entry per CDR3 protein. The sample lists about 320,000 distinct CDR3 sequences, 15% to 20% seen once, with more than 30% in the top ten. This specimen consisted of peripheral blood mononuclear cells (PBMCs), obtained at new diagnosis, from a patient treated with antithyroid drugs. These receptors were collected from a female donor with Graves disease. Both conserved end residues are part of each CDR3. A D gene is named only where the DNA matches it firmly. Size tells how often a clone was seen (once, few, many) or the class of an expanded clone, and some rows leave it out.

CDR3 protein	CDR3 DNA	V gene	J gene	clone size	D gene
CSARRLAGDQDEQYF	TGCAGTGCTAGAAGGCTAGCGGGAGATCAAGACGAGCAGTACTTC	TRBV20-1	TRBJ2-7	many	TRBD2
CSARFVRAAPYNEQYF	TGCAGTGCTAGATTTGTACGAGCGGCTCCTTACAATGAGCAGTACTTC	TRBV20-1	TRBJ2-7	few	NA
CASSPRTGVDTEAFF	TGTGCCAGCAGTCCCAGGACAGGGGTAGACACTGAAGCTTTCTTT	TRBV12-3/TRBV12-4	TRBJ1-1	NA	TRBD1
CASSPLPKTTDTQYF	TGCGCCAGCAGCCCCTTGCCGAAGACCACAGATACGCAGTATTTT	TRBV5-1	TRBJ2-3	many	NA
CASSTRTGFSYEQYF	TGTGCCAGCAGCACACGAACAGGGTTCTCCTACGAGCAGTACTTC	TRBV13	TRBJ2-7	many	NA
CASSGGDSFGEKLFF	TGTGCCAGCTCCGGCGGGGACAGCTTTGGTGAAAAACTGTTTTTT	TRBV2	TRBJ1-4	NA	TRBD1
CASSAIRLAGGVNEQFF	TGTGCCAGCAGTGCCATCCGACTAGCGGGAGGTGTCAATGAGCAGTTCTTC	TRBV28	TRBJ2-1	many	TRBD2
CASSPGHSSYEQYF	TGTGCCAGCAGCCCGGGACATAGCTCCTACGAGCAGTACTTC	TRBV3-1	TRBJ2-7	many	NA
CASSQYREGGYTF	TGTGCCAGCAGTCAGTACAGGGAAGGTGGCTACACCTTC	TRBV28	TRBJ1-2	many	NA
CGDPGQHNEQFF	TGTGGCGACCCGGGACAGCACAATGAGCAGTTCTTC	TRBV25-1	TRBJ2-1	many	TRBD1
CASRGLAETQYF	TGTGCCAGCCGGGGGTTGGCAGAGACCCAGTACTTC	TRBV11-2	TRBJ2-5	NA	NA
CASSLAGPTDTQYF	TGTGCCAGCAGCTTAGCAGGTCCCACAGATACGCAGTATTTT	TRBV7-8	TRBJ2-3	many	NA
CATSIRTEQETQYF	TGTGCCACCAGCATTAGGACAGAACAAGAGACCCAGTACTTC	TRBV15	TRBJ2-5	many	NA
CASSDYREQFF	TGTGCCAGCAGTGATTACAGAGAGCAGTTCTTC	TRBV2	TRBJ2-1	many	NA
CASSSWGTLGVGGEQYF	TGCGCCAGCAGCTCCTGGGGGACTCTAGGCGTTGGGGGCGAGCAGTACTTC	TRBV5-1	TRBJ2-7	NA	NA
CATSDDLWMRETQYF	TGTGCCACCAGTGATGACCTTTGGATGAGGGAGACCCAGTACTTC	TRBV24-1	TRBJ2-5	many	NA
CASSLGNLAKNIQYF	TGTGCCAGCAGCTTAGGCAACTTAGCCAAAAACATTCAGTACTTC	TRBV11-2	TRBJ2-4	many	NA
CASRVWRGQGGYEQYF	TGTGCCAGCAGAGTTTGGCGGGGACAGGGGGGCTACGAGCAGTACTTC	TRBV28	TRBJ2-7	NA	TRBD1
CASSLRGYRGENTEAFF	TGTGCCAGCAGTTTACGGGGGTACAGGGGAGAGAACACTGAAGCTTTCTTT	TRBV28	TRBJ1-1	few	TRBD1
CASSSTQYEQYF	TGTGCCAGCAGCTCGACTCAATACGAGCAGTACTTC	TRBV11-2	TRBJ2-7	NA	NA
CASSVDRDPPFF	TGTGCCAGCAGTGTCGACCGGGACCCTCCGTTCTTC	TRBV12-3/TRBV12-4	TRBJ2-1	many	NA
CASMRGRFLAYEQYF	TGTGCCAGCATGAGGGGGCGATTTCTGGCCTACGAGCAGTACTTC	TRBV6-1	TRBJ2-7	many	TRBD1
CASSGIDASYEQYF	TGTGCCAGCAGCGGAATTGACGCCTCCTACGAGCAGTACTTC	TRBV9	TRBJ2-7	many	NA
CASSRAPGRSFYEQYF	TGTGCCAGCAGTCGAGCCCCGGGTCGTTCTTTCTACGAGCAGTACTTC	TRBV6-1	TRBJ2-7	NA	NA
CASSPRGPGLLFTGELFF	TGTGCCAGCAGTCCCCGCGGACCGGGACTACTTTTCACCGGGGAGCTGTTTTTT	TRBV6-1	TRBJ2-2	many	TRBD2
CAWSKRQGVYEQYF	TGTGCCTGGAGTAAGAGACAGGGCGTCTACGAGCAGTACTTC	TRBV30	TRBJ2-7	few	TRBD1
CSAHKGTGQENGYTF	TGCAGTGCCCACAAGGGTACAGGCCAGGAGAATGGCTACACCTTC	TRBV20-1	TRBJ1-2	many	NA
CASSYGRGQPQHF	TGTGCCAGCAGTTACGGAAGGGGTCAGCCCCAGCATTTT	TRBV6-5	TRBJ1-5	many	NA
CASSFSGQDFSYEQYF	TGTGCCAGCAGTTTCTCAGGCCAGGATTTCTCCTACGAGCAGTACTTC	TRBV12-3/TRBV12-4	TRBJ2-7	many	NA
CAWTRARDYGYTF	TGTGCCTGGACCCGGGCCAGAGACTATGGCTACACCTTC	TRBV30	TRBJ1-2	few	NA
CASSEGRGGVGEQYF	TGTGCCAGCAGTGAAGGTAGAGGGGGCGTGGGGGAGCAGTACTTC	TRBV7-8	TRBJ2-7	NA	TRBD1
CASSPTLTGELFF	TGTGCCAGTAGCCCGACATTAACCGGGGAGCTGTTTTTT	TRBV19	TRBJ2-2	many	NA
CASSLVPGSSYEQYF	TGCGCCAGCAGCTTGGTACCAGGGAGCAGCTACGAGCAGTACTTC	TRBV5-1	TRBJ2-7	many	NA
CSARLAGGGELFF	TGCAGTGCCAGACTAGCGGGAGGGGGGGAGCTGTTTTTT	TRBV20-1	TRBJ2-2	few	TRBD2
CSVVTRPGPLGTEAFF	TGCAGCGTTGTCACCCGTCCAGGGCCGCTGGGCACTGAAGCTTTCTTT	TRBV29-1	TRBJ1-1	many	NA
CASSLRTGGAETQYF	TGCGCCAGCAGCCTACGGACAGGGGGCGCCGAGACCCAGTACTTC	TRBV5-1	TRBJ2-5	many	TRBD1
CASSLEWGGELFF	TGTGCCAGCAGCTTAGAGTGGGGAGGGGAGCTGTTTTTT	TRBV7-3	TRBJ2-2	many	NA
CAPLLQGAREKLFF	TGTGCCCCACTCCTACAGGGGGCGCGAGAAAAACTGTTTTTT	TRBV6-4	TRBJ1-4	few	TRBD1
CASSLGTSGSRNEQFF	TGCGCCAGCAGCCTCGGGACTAGCGGGAGCAGGAATGAGCAGTTCTTC	TRBV5-1	TRBJ2-1	NA	TRBD2
CASSKLAGGAKNIQYF	TGTGCCAGCAGCAAACTAGCGGGAGGGGCCAAAAACATTCAGTACTTC	TRBV12-3/TRBV12-4	TRBJ2-4	many	TRBD2
CASRHATAGTAVTDTQYF	TGTGCCAGCAGACACGCGACCGCCGGGACCGCCGTCACAGATACGCAGTATTTT	TRBV12-3/TRBV12-4	TRBJ2-3	many	NA
CASSLTGVEQYF	TGCGCCAGCAGTCTGACAGGGGTCGAGCAGTACTTC	TRBV10-2	TRBJ2-7	many	TRBD1
CAISGQGLNGNEQYF	TGTGCCATCAGTGGACAGGGGCTTAACGGGAACGAGCAGTACTTC	TRBV10-3	TRBJ2-7	many	TRBD1
CASSDSSGSADTQYF	TGTGCCAGCAGTGACTCCAGCGGGAGCGCAGATACGCAGTATTTT	TRBV6-4	TRBJ2-3	many	TRBD2
CASSPSGVAGENEQFF	TGTGCCAGCAGCCCTTCCGGGGTAGCGGGAGAGAATGAGCAGTTCTTC	TRBV9	TRBJ2-1	few	TRBD2
CAISVASGRQETQYF	TGTGCCATCAGTGTGGCTAGCGGGCGACAAGAGACCCAGTACTTC	TRBV10-3	TRBJ2-5	NA	TRBD2
CASRITGGVNQPQHF	TGTGCCAGCAGGATTACAGGGGGAGTAAATCAGCCCCAGCATTTT	TRBV12-3/TRBV12-4	TRBJ1-5	NA	TRBD1
CASRGRNTEAFF	TGCGCCAGCAGAGGACGGAACACTGAAGCTTTCTTT	TRBV10-1	TRBJ1-1	many	NA